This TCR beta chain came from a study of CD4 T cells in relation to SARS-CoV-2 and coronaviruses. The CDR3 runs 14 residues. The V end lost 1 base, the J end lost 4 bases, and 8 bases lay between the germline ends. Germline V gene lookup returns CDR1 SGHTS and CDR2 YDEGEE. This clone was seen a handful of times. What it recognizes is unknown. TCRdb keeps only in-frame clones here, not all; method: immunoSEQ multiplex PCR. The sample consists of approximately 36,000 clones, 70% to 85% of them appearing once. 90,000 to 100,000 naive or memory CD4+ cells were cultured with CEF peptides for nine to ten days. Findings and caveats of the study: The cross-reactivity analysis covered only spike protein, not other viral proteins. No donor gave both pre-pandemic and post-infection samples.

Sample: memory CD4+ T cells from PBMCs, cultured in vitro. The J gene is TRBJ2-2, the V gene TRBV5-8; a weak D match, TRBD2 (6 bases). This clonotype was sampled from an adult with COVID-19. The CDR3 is CASSLLGGTGELFF. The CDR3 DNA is TGTGCCAGCAGCTTGTTGGGGGGCACCGGGGAGCTGTTTTTT. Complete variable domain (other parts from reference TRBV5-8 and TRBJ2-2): EAGVTQSPTHLIKTRGQQATLRCSPISGHTSVYWYQQALGLGLQFLLWYDEGEERNRGNFPPRFSGRQFPNYSSELNVNALELEDSALYLCASSLLGGTGELFFGEGSRLTVL.